These 21 T cell receptor beta chains came from one sample sequenced in a study of beta chain features in type 1 diabetes. As every portion of the isolated RNA was reverse transcribed, the sequencing read expressed TCRB transcripts. Produced via immunoSEQ multiplex PCR; TCRdb's table is partial and in-frame only. The table includes fewer than 650,000 clones, about 14% detected once. Specimen: naive CD4+ T cells from blood. Receptors were obtained from a man younger than 30 in good health.

The chain carries TRBV5-1 and TRBJ2-5, with no clear D. Germline V gene data show CDR1 as SGHRS and CDR2 as YFSETQ. This CDR3 spans 15 amino acids. The germline V and J ends were trimmed by 4 bases and 2 bases, with 15 bases remaining between them. CDR3 in DNA: TGCGCCAGCAGCCAAGATCCGGCTAGGCAAGAGACCCAGTACTTC. As protein: CASSQDPARQETQYF. Supplemented by reference TRBV5-1 and TRBJ2-5, the full variable domain reads KAGVTQTPRYLIKTRGQQVTLSCSPISGHRSVSWYQQTPGQGLQFLFEYFSETQRNKGNFPGRFSGRQFSNSRSEMNVSTLELGDSALYLCASSQDPARQETQYFGPGTRLLVL.

The chain joins TRBV29-1 to TRBJ1-1; 7 nucleotides line up with TRBD1. V lost 4 bases and J lost 10; bases outside the gene matches: 9. This CDR3 is built from 12 residues. Germline CDR1 SQVTM, CDR2 ANQGSEA. CDR3 in DNA: TGCAGCGTTGGGAATACAGGGGTGATAGCTTTCTTT. Protein: CSVGNTGVIAFF.

There are a few counts of this clone. V gene TRBV6-5 combines with J gene TRBJ1-2; 9 nucleotides align to TRBD1. The J segment lost 7 bases and the V segment lost 4 bases, leaving 10 bases of the junction unmatched. This CDR3 is built from 15 residues. Germline values: CDR1 MNHEY, CDR2 SVGAGI. As DNA, the CDR3 is TGTGCCAGCAGTTTAGAACAGGGGGCTCGGTCTGGCTACACCTTC. Translated: CASSLEQGARSGYTF.

This clone was detected a few times. The chain joins TRBV14 to TRBJ2-1, with D unclear. With 4 bases removed from V and 5 bases from J, the gap between germline ends came to 12 bases. CDR1 is SGHDN and CDR2 is FVKESK in the germline V gene. This CDR3 is 14 amino acids long. The CDR3 DNA reads as TGTGCCAGCAGCCCAATTAGGTCAAACAATGAGCAGTTCTTC. Translated: CASSPIRSNNEQFF.

This chain links TRBV29-1 with TRBJ2-5; 7 positions match TRBD1. With the DNA end fitting TRBJ2-7 better, the J assignment may be wrong. The CDR3 sequence is 13 residues long. The germline gives CDR1 SQVTM, CDR2 ANQGSEA. As DNA, the CDR3 is TGCAGCGTTCCCGGGACAGTAGTCTACGAGCAGTACTTC. It is translated as CSVPGTVVYEQYF.

This clone occurred a few times. The same CDR3 also results from other DNA sequences found in this sample. J is TRBJ2-7 and V is TRBV18, with D possibly TRBD1 on 6 matching bases. V was shortened by 3 bases and J by 7 bases, with 16 bases between the two germline ends. Germline CDR1 and CDR2: KGHSH and LQKENI. This CDR3 spans 14 amino acids. CDR3 nucleotide sequence: TGTGCCAGCTCACCGCCAGGGCAGGGGCGGGAGCAGTACTTC. Its translation: CASSPPGQGREQYF.

The rearrangement uses TRBV7-9 and TRBJ1-3; the D gene is possibly TRBD1 (6 bases). V gave up 6 bases and J gave up 3 bases, with 18 bases separating them. This CDR3 region has 16 residues. Germline assignment: CDR1 SEHNR and CDR2 FQNEAQ (reference sequence). The CDR3 sequence is CASRGREQGNGNTIYF. CDR3 sequence (DNA): TGTGCCAGCAGGGGACGAGAACAGGGTAATGGAAACACCATATATTTT.

The chain joins TRBV7-9 to TRBJ2-7; D remains unclear. V was shortened by 5 bases and J by 5 bases, with 4 bases between the two germline ends. The CDR3 is 10 amino acids. Germline V gene sequence: CDR1 SEHNR, CDR2 FQNEAQ (reference sequence). Here the CDR3 reads CASSPDEQYF. CDR3 DNA sequence: TGTGCCAGCAGCCCCGACGAGCAGTACTTC.

CDR3 nucleotides: TGTGCCAGCAGGCTCGTAGGCACAGATACGCAGTATTTT. Translation gives CASRLVGTDTQYF. The rearrangement links TRBV27 to TRBJ2-3; no definite D call. The CDR3 is 13 amino acids. The germline gives CDR1 MNHEY, CDR2 SMNVEV (reference sequence). The V end was cut by 6 bases, the J end by 1 base, with 8 bases between.

The rearrangement uses TRBV30 and TRBJ2-3; no clear D. The CDR3 has 16 residues. Germline V gene data show CDR1 as GTSNPN and CDR2 as SVGIG (reference sequence). V dropped 0 bases and J dropped 0 bases, with 13 bases sitting between them. The CDR3 protein is CAWSVSTVSSTDTQYF. CDR3 nucleotides: TGTGCCTGGAGTGTAAGTACAGTCTCTAGCACAGATACGCAGTATTTT.

This chain uses TRBV4-3 with TRBJ1-6; 7 bases match TRBD1. The germline V gene encodes CDR1 LGHNA and CDR2 YSLEER. V lost 0 bases, J lost 4 bases, and 12 bases stayed unmatched. The CDR3 runs 19 residues. The CDR3 reads CASSQDLPGQYDYNSPLHF. The CDR3 DNA sequence: TGCGCCAGCAGCCAAGATTTACCGGGACAGTACGATTATAATTCACCCCTCCACTTT.

This CDR3 reads CATTAGWNTGELFF. The CDR3 DNA is TGTGCCACCACGGCAGGGTGGAACACCGGGGAGCTGTTTTTT. The V gene is TRBV15, the J gene TRBJ2-2, with D tentatively TRBD1 (5 bases). V was pared by 7 bases and J by 1 base, with 10 bases between. Germline V lookup: CDR1 LNHNV, CDR2 YYDKDF (reference sequence). The CDR3 has 14 amino acids. Looking up the rest from reference TRBV15 and TRBJ2-2 gives the full variable domain: DAMVIQNPRYQVTQFGKPVTLSCSQTLNHNVMYWYQQKSSQAPKLLFHYYDKDFNNEADTPDNFQSRRPNTSFCFLDIRSPGLGDTAMYLCATTAGWNTGELFFGEGSRLTVL.

The chain joins TRBV9 to TRBJ1-4, with TRBD1 matching 8 bases. The CDR3 covers 17 residues. Trimming at V came to 0 bases and at J to 10 bases, leaving 14 bases not matched to a gene. Germline CDR1 SGDLS, CDR2 YYNGEE. The CDR3 nucleotides are TGTGCCAGCAGCGTAGAGGCCGTAGCAGGGGGCGAGGGAAAACTGTTTTTT. Protein product: CASSVEAVAGGEGKLFF.

V and J are TRBV28 and TRBJ1-4, with unresolved D. V was trimmed by 8 bases and J by 7 bases, leaving 20 bases between them. CDR3 size: 15 residues. Germline V gene lookup returns CDR1 MDHEN and CDR2 SYDVKM. CDR3 sequence: CASCSRRARGEKLFF. CDR3 DNA sequence: TGTGCCAGCTGCTCCCGTCGAGCACGGGGTGAAAAACTGTTTTTT.

This chain uses TRBV29-1 with TRBJ2-2; D possibly corresponds to TRBD2 (6 bases). The germline V and J ends were trimmed by 4 bases and 2 bases, with 11 bases remaining between them. CDR1 is SQVTM and CDR2 is ANQGSEA in the germline V gene. The CDR3 runs 14 residues. CDR3 sequence (DNA): TGCAGCGTTGTGGAGGGATTCAACACCGGGGAGCTGTTTTTT. This encodes CSVVEGFNTGELFF.

In its sample, this clone was seen a few times. The V call is TRBV2, the J call TRBJ2-6; D is ambiguous. Looked up from germline, CDR1 is SNHLY and CDR2 is FYNNEI. The ends were cut back, 6 bases at V and 1 base at J, with 7 bases in the middle. The CDR3 covers 14 residues. The CDR3 region is CASRAISGANVLTF. The CDR3, as DNA: TGTGCCAGCAGGGCTATTTCTGGGGCCAACGTCCTGACTTTC.

The chain uses TRBV4-3 and TRBJ1-5; D ambiguous. This CDR3 is 16 amino acids long. The germline V and J ends were trimmed by 1 base and 2 bases, with 12 bases remaining between them. From germline, CDR1 is LGHNA and CDR2 YSLEER. The DNA of the CDR3 is TGCGCCAGCAGCCAAGGAGCCGGGCGGGGCAATCAGCCCCAGCATTTT. Amino acids: CASSQGAGRGNQPQHF.

The chain combines TRBV19 with TRBJ2-5, with D perhaps matching TRBD2 (6 bases). Germline-derived CDR1 and CDR2 are LNHDA and SQIVND (reference sequence). V lost 10 bases, J lost 4 bases, and 13 bases lay in between. The CDR3 length is 12 residues. The CDR3 spells CATAGQPETQYF. Here the CDR3 DNA reads TGTGCCACGGCGGGGCAGCCAGAGACCCAGTACTTC.

V usage is TRBV5-1 and J usage is TRBJ2-2; D call uncertain. Germline loops: CDR1 SGHRS, CDR2 YFSETQ. The CDR3 totals 14 residues. The ends were cut back, 7 bases at V and 0 bases at J, with 10 bases in the middle. As DNA, the CDR3 is TGCGCCAGCTGGGCTCGATCGAACACCGGGGAGCTGTTTTTT. Translating gives CASWARSNTGELFF.

This clone has more than one count but fewer than ten. The genes are TRBV27 and TRBJ1-2; TRBD1 aligns across 9 bases. This CDR3 comprises 17 residues. The germline CDR1 and CDR2 sequences are MNHEY and SMNVEV (reference sequence). V gave up 5 bases and J gave up 8 bases; unmatched junction bases: 18. The CDR3 nucleotides read TGTGCCAGCAGTCCCTCCGGGACAGGGCCTCGCCGGGGAGGCTACACCTTC. This gives the protein CASSPSGTGPRRGGYTF.

The chain joins TRBV5-1 to TRBJ2-2; D gene ambiguous. Trimming cost V 5 bases and J 1 base, with 6 bases left between them. CDR1 is SGHRS and CDR2 is YFSETQ in the germline V gene. CDR3 length: 13 amino acids. CDR3 protein: CASRYGNTGELFF. The CDR3 DNA follows: TGCGCCAGCAGATACGGGAACACCGGGGAGCTGTTTTTT.